The 10 T cell receptor beta chains presented below share a single source sample, sequenced in a study of vaccination and CD4 T cells after COVID-19. These TCRs' antigens remain unknown. The sample's treatment: approximately nine-day PBMC culture with coronavirus spike peptide pools or control peptides (ViraFEST assay). One should note that the unexposed donor's CD4+ T cells were collected before the COVID-19 pandemic (2011-2018). CD4+ T cells that had been cultured provided DNA sequenced with the Oncomine TCR Beta short-read assay. Genomic DNA extraction was carried out from cultured CD4+ T cells. Using its own MiXCR run on the PCR reads, TCRdb lists one record per CDR3 protein. The profile shows over 9,500 distinct CDR3 sequences, about 35% of them singletons. The sample taken for sequencing was CD4+ T cells from blood, cultured in vitro. These receptors originate from a human donor in good health.

This clonotype has just one count. The V and J genes are TRBV27 and TRBJ2-1, with TRBD2 matching over 7 bases. Trimming took 4 bases from V and 5 from J; bases not matched to a gene: 5. There are 14 residues in the CDR3. Germline values: CDR1 MNHEY, CDR2 SMNVEV (reference sequence). The CDR3 nucleotides are TGTGCCAGCAGTTGGGAGGGGTACCACAATGAGCAGTTCTTC. Residues: CASSWEGYHNEQFF.

The chain joins TRBV20-1 to TRBJ1-1; no definite D call. Germline V gene sequence: CDR1 DFQATT, CDR2 SNEGSKA (reference sequence). Trimming removed 6 bases from V and 5 bases from J, with 19 bases in between. The CDR3 has 14 amino acids. This CDR3 reads CSATRPRVRTEAFF. The CDR3 nucleotides are TGCAGTGCCACCCGACCGAGGGTGCGAACTGAAGCTTTCTTT.

This clonotype turned up a few times. CDR3 loop: CASSTTGDRVVYGYTF. In DNA, the CDR3 is TGTGCCAGCAGCACGACCGGGGACAGGGTAGTCTATGGCTACACCTTC. This chain uses TRBV5-4 with TRBJ1-2; 9 bases align to TRBD1. Germline CDR1 reads SGHNT; CDR2 reads YYREEE (reference sequence). This CDR3 comprises 16 residues. Unmatched junction bases numbered 11, after V lost 4 bases and J lost 4 bases. Looking up the rest from reference TRBV5-4 and TRBJ1-2 gives the full variable domain: ETGVTQSPTHLIKTRGQQVTLRCSSQSGHNTVSWYQQALGQGPQFIFQYYREEENGRGNFPPRFSGLQFPNYSSELNVNALELDDSALYLCASSTTGDRVVYGYTFGSGTRLTVV.

This clonotype was seen only a few times. The genes are TRBV6-5 and TRBJ2-1, with D hard to call. V lost 2 bases, J lost 7 bases, and 9 bases lay in between. The CDR3 consists of 13 residues. Germline V lookup: CDR1 MNHEY, CDR2 SVGAGI. CDR3 bases: TGTGCCAGCAGTTACACACAGCTTAATGAGCAGTTCTTC. Amino acid sequence: CASSYTQLNEQFF.

This clonotype was detected only once. V usage is TRBV27 and J usage is TRBJ2-7, with 9 bases fitting TRBD2. V gave up 3 bases and J gave up 2 bases; unmatched junction bases: 23. Per germline, CDR1 MNHEY and CDR2 SMNVEV (reference sequence). CDR3 size: 21 residues. The CDR3 DNA reads as TGTGCCAGCAGTTTCGATAAGGTGTGGAGCGGGAGGCAGGGACTAGCCTACGAGCAGTACTTC. Translating it yields CASSFDKVWSGRQGLAYEQYF.

This chain connects TRBV24-1 to TRBJ2-1; possibly TRBD1 for D (7 bases). V was trimmed by 3 bases and J by 5 bases, leaving 13 bases between them. This CDR3 has 15 amino acids. CDR1 and CDR2 from the germline V gene are KGHDR and SFDVKD. The CDR3 sequence: CATSDPGGKDNEQFF. CDR3 nucleotide sequence: TGTGCCACCAGTGATCCAGGGGGGAAGGACAATGAGCAGTTCTTC.

This clonotype was counted between two and nine times. The V and J genes are TRBV7-3 and TRBJ2-3; 10 positions agree with TRBD2. CDR1 and CDR2 from the germline V gene are SGHTA and FQGTGA. Trimming took 5 bases from V and 3 from J; bases not matched to a gene: 2. The CDR3 sequence is 14 residues long. CDR3 in amino acids: CASSPLAGTDTQYF. The CDR3 DNA reads as TGTGCCAGCAGCCCACTAGCGGGGACAGATACGCAGTATTTT.

The chain has TRBV15 and TRBJ2-1, with D unresolved. The germline V and J ends were trimmed by 1 base and 5 bases, with 9 bases remaining between them. The CDR3 spans 14 residues. Germline V lookup: CDR1 LNHNV, CDR2 YYDKDF (reference sequence). CDR3 DNA: TGTGCCACCAGCAGAGGGGTGTGGGACAATGAGCAGTTCTTC. Its protein is CATSRGVWDNEQFF.

The chain is built from TRBV11-2 and TRBJ1-6, with TRBD1 matching over 7 bases. After removal of 1 base from V and 13 bases from J, the junction contained 7 bases not matched to a gene. The germline V gene encodes CDR1 SGHAT and CDR2 FQNNGV. There are 14 residues in the CDR3. The CDR3 reads CASSLGGQPYPLHF. In nucleotides, the CDR3 is TGTGCCAGCAGCTTAGGGGGACAGCCATATCCCCTCCACTTT. The entire variable domain, with the rest obtained from reference TRBV11-2 and TRBJ1-6, is as follows: EAGVAQSPRYKIIEKRQSVAFWCNPISGHATLYWYQQILGQGPKLLIQFQNNGVVDDSQLPKDRFSAERLKGVDSTLKIQPAKLEDSAVYLCASSLGGQPYPLHFGNGTRLTVT.

J is TRBJ1-4 and V is TRBV27; D is possibly TRBD1 (5 bases). The CDR3 is 15 amino acids. Germline lookup yields CDR1 MNHEY and CDR2 SMNVEV (reference sequence). V lost 5 bases and J 4 bases, leaving 14 bases between the germline ends. The CDR3 region has the DNA TGTGCCAGCAGTCCCCGTGGGGGGGATAATGAAAAACTGTTTTTT. It is translated as CASSPRGGDNEKLFF. Looking up the rest from reference TRBV27 and TRBJ1-4 gives the full variable domain: EAQVTQNPRYLITVTGKKLTVTCSQNMNHEYMSWYRQDPGLGLRQIYYSMNVEVTDKGDVPEGYKVSRKEKRNFPLILESPSPNQTSLYFCASSPRGGDNEKLFFGSGTQLSVL.